The sequence of this T cell receptor beta chain was determined in a study of shared clonotypes between healthy human individuals. V shed 4 bases and J shed 9 bases, with 16 bases lying between them. This CDR3 is built from 14 residues. Germline CDR1 is LGHNA and CDR2 is YSLEER. Whole-study findings and limits: Few donors limited the genetic and exposure-history diversity represented. Among non-shared clonotypes, generation probabilities were lower than among those shared by all four donors.

In the case of this clone: Antigen specificity is unknown.

Assay: immunoSEQ multiplex PCR; the TCRdb copy retains only in-frame clones and omits some. The table has under 1,100,000 clones, around four fifths seen once. This TCR came from a man between 18 and 29 years old in good health. V is TRBV4-3 and J is TRBJ2-1, with a tentative D call TRBD2 (5 bases). The sequenced sample consisted of memory CD4+ T cells sorted from blood. Specified subset: CD45RA-negative fraction. CDR3 in amino acids: CASSRALLVSEQFF. The CDR3 DNA is TGCGCCAGCAGCCGCGCTCTACTAGTATCTGAGCAGTTCTTC.